There are a few counts of the clone carrying this T cell receptor (beta chain). Its antigen is as yet unknown. The data are from a study of response to subunit inactivated influenza vaccine. TCRdb recomputed calls from the RT-PCR reads with MiXCR, one row per CDR3 protein. The sample has fewer than 800,000 distinct CDR3 sequences, around 16% seen once. CDR3 length: 16 amino acids. The germline CDR1 and CDR2 sequences are SGDLS and YYNGEE. V shed 3 bases and J 1 base; nucleotides not matched to a gene: 7. Points from the study as a whole: After each seasonal influenza vaccination, few new T cells are recruited, the authors suggested.

The receptor's source is a middle-aged man who received an inactivated influenza vaccine. The starting material was PBMCs from blood, obtained 12 days after vaccination. The rearrangement uses TRBV9 and TRBJ2-3, with 8 bases matching TRBD1. The CDR3 sequence is CASSATTGVGTDTQYF. The CDR3 DNA reads as TGTGCCAGCAGCGCAACGACAGGGGTCGGCACAGATACGCAGTATTTT.